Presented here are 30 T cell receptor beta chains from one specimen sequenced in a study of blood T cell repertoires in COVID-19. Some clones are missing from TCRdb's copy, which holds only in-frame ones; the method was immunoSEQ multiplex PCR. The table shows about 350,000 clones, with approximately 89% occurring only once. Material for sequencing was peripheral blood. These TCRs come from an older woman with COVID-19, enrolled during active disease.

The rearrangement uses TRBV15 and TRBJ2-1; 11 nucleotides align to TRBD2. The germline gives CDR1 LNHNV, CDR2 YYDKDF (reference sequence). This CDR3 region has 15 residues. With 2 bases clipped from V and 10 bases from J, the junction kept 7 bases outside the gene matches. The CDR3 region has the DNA TGTGCCACCAGCAGATTAGCGGGGGGGTCGGAAGAGCAGTTCTTC. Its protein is CATSRLAGGSEEQFF.

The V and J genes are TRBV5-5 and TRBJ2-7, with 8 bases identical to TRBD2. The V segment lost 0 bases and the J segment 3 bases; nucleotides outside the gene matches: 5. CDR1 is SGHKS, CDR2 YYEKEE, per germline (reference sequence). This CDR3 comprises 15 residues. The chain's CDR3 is CASSLGLGGGYEQYF. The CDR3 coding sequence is TGTGCCAGCAGCTTGGGTCTCGGGGGGGGCTACGAGCAGTACTTC.

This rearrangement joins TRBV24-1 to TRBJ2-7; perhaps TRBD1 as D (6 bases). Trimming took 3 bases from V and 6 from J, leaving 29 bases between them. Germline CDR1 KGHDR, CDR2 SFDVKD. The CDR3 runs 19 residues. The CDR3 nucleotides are TGTGCCACCAGTGATATAAGGACAGCTTTGGTCGGTCTATCGGGCGAGCAGTACTTC. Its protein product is CATSDIRTALVGLSGEQYF.

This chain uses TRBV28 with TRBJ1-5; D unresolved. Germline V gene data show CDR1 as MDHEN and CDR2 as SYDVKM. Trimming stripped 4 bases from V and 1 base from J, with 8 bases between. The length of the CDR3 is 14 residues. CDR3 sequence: CASSYGVSNQPQHF. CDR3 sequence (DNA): TGTGCCAGCAGTTACGGGGTGAGCAATCAGCCCCAGCATTTT.

The CDR3 spells CASSLGGRFTDTQYF. The DNA for the CDR3 is TGTGCCAGCAGCTTAGGAGGGAGATTCACAGATACGCAGTATTTT. V gene TRBV7-2 combines with J gene TRBJ2-3, with a weak D call TRBD2 (5 bases). The CDR3 is 15 amino acids. Germline V gives CDR1 SGHTA, CDR2 FQGNSA. The ends were cut back, 1 base at V and 2 bases at J, with 10 bases in the middle.

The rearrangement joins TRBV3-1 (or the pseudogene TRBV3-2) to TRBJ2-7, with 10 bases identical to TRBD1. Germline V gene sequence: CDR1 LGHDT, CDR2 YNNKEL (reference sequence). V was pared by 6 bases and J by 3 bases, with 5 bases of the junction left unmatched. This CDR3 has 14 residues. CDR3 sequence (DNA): TGTGCCAGCAGTTTCGGACAGGGGGGCTACGAGCAGTACTTC. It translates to CASSFGQGGYEQYF.

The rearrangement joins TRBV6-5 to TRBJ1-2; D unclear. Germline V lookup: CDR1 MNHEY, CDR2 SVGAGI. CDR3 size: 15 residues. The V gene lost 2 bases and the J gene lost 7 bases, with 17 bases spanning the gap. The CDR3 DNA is TGTGCCAGCAGTTACCCCGGGTCGGGAGTGGGTGGCTACACCTTC. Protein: CASSYPGSGVGGYTF.

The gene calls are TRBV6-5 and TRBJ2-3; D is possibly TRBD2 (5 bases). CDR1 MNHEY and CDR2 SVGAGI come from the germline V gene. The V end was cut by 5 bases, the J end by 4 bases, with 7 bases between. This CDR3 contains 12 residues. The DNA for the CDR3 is TGTGCCAGCAGTAATAGCGCAGATACGCAGTATTTT. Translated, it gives CASSNSADTQYF.

The CDR3 protein is CAISSSFVEQYF. CDR3 sequence (DNA): TGTGCCATCAGTTCCTCCTTTGTCGAGCAGTACTTC. The gene calls are TRBV10-3 and TRBJ2-7; D remains unclear. This CDR3 has 12 residues. Per the germline V gene, CDR1 is ENHRY and CDR2 is SYGVKD. The ends were cut back, 5 bases at V and 6 bases at J, with 11 bases in the middle.

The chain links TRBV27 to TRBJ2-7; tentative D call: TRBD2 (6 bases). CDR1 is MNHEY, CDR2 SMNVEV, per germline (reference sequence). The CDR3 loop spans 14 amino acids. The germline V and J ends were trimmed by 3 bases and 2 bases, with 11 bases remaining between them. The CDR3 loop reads CASSFGGMAYEQYF. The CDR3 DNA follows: TGTGCCAGCAGTTTCGGGGGAATGGCCTACGAGCAGTACTTC.

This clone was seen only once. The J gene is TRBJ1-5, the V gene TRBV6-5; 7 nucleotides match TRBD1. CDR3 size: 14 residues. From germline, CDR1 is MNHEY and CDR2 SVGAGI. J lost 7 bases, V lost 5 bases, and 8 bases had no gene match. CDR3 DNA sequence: TGTGCCAGCAGTCGTTCGACAGGGCAACAGCCCCAGCATTTT. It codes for CASSRSTGQQPQHF.

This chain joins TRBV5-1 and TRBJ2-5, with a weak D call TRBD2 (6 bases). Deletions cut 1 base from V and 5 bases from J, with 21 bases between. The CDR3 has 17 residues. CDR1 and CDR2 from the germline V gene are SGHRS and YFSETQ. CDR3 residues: CASSLYRGTLNAETQYF. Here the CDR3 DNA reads TGCGCCAGCAGCTTGTACCGGGGGACCCTCAACGCGGAGACCCAGTACTTC.

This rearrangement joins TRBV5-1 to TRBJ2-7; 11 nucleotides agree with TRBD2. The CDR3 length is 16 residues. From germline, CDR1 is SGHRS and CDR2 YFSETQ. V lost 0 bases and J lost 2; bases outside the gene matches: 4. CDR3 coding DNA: TGCGCCAGCAGCTTGGCCGGACTAGCGGGCACCTACGAGCAGTACTTC. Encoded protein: CASSLAGLAGTYEQYF.

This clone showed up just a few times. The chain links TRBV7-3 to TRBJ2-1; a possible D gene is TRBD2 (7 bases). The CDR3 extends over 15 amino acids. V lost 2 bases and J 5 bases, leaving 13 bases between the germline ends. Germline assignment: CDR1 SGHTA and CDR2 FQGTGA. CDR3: CASSLLAGANNEQFF. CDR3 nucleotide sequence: TGTGCCAGCAGCTTACTTGCGGGGGCCAACAATGAGCAGTTCTTC.

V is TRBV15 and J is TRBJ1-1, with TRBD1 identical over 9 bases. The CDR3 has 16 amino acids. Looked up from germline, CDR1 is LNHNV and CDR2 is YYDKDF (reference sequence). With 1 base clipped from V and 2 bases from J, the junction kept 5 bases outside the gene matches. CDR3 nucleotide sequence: TGTGCCACCAGCAGAGTATGGGACAGGGCTAACACTGAAGCTTTCTTT. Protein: CATSRVWDRANTEAFF.

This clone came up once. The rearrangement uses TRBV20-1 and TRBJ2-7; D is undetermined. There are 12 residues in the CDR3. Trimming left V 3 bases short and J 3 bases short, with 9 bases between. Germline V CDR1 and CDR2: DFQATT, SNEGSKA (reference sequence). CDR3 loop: CSASQNIYEQYF. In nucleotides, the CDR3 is TGCAGTGCTAGTCAGAATATCTACGAGCAGTACTTC.

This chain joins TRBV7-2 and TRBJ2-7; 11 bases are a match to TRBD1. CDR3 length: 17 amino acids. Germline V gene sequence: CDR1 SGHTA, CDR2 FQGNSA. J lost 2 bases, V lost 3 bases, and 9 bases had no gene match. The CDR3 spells CASSLAGTGGTPYEQYF. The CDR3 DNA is TGTGCCAGCAGCTTGGCAGGGACAGGGGGGACCCCCTACGAGCAGTACTTC.

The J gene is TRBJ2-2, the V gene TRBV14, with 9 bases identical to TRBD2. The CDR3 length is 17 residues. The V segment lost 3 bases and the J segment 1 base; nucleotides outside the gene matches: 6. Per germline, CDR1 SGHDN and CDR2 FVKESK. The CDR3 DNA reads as TGTGCCAGCAGCCACTCGGGACTAGCCGGGAACACCGGGGAGCTGTTTTTT. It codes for CASSHSGLAGNTGELFF.

The CDR3 bases are TGTGCCAGCAGCCCCCGACAGGGCGACTCTAGCACCTTC. Encoded protein: CASSPRQGDSSTF. This chain joins TRBV7-3 and TRBJ1-2, with 7 bases aligning to TRBD1. Per the germline V gene, CDR1 is SGHTA and CDR2 is FQGTGA. The CDR3 covers 13 residues. Trimming removed 5 bases from V and 13 bases from J; junction bases left unmatched: 13.

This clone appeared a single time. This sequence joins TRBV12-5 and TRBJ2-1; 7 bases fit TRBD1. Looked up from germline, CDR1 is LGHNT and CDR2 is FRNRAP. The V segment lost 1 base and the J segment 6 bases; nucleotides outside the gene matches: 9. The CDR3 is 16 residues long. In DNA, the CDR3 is TGTGCTAGTGGTTTGGGCCAGGGAGCAGGGGGCAATGAGCAGTTCTTC. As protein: CASGLGQGAGGNEQFF.

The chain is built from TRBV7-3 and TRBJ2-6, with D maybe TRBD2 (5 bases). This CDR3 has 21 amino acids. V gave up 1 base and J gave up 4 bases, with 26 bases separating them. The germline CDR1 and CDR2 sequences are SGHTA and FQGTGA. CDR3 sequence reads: CASSLSGGKGSVFGGANVLTF. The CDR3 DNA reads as TGTGCCAGCAGCTTAAGCGGAGGAAAGGGTTCTGTTTTTGGAGGGGCCAACGTCCTGACTTTC.

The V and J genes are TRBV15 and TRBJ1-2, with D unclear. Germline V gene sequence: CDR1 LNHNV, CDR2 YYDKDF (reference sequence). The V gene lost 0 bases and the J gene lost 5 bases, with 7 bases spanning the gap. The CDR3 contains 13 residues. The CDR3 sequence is CATSREREYGYTF. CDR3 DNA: TGTGCCACCAGCAGAGAGAGGGAGTATGGCTACACCTTC. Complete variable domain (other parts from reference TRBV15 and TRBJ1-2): DAMVIQNPRYQVTQFGKPVTLSCSQTLNHNVMYWYQQKSSQAPKLLFHYYDKDFNNEADTPDNFQSRRPNTSFCFLDIRSPGLGDTAMYLCATSREREYGYTFGSGTRLTVV.

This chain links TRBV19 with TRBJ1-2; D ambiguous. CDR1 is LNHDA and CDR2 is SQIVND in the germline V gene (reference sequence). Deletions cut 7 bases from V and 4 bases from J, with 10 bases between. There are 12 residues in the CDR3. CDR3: CASTPGLYGYTF. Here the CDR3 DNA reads TGTGCCAGTACCCCAGGACTCTATGGCTACACCTTC.

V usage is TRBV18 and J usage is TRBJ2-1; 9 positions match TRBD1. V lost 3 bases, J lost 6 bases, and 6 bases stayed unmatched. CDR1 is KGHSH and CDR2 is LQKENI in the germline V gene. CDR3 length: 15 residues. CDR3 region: CASSPPGTGFNEQFF. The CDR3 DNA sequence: TGTGCCAGCTCACCCCCCGGGACAGGGTTCAATGAGCAGTTCTTC.

The CDR3 DNA reads as TGTGCCAGCAGCGGTTGGTATGGGACAGGGACCGACAATGAGCAGTTCTTC. It translates to CASSGWYGTGTDNEQFF. This rearrangement joins TRBV5-6 to TRBJ2-1; TRBD1 matches at 9 bases. Germline trimming cut 4 bases from V and 5 bases from J; bases unmatched to any gene: 13. This CDR3 region has 17 residues. From germline, CDR1 is SGHDT and CDR2 YYEEEE.

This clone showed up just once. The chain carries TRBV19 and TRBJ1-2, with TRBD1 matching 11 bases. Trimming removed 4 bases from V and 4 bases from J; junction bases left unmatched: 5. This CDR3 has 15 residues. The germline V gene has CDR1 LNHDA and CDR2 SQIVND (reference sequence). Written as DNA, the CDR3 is TGTGCCAGTAGTACTTGGGGACAGGGGGTCTATGGCTACACCTTC. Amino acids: CASSTWGQGVYGYTF. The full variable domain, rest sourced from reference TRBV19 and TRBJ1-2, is DGGITQSPKYLFRKEGQNVTLSCEQNLNHDAMYWYRQDPGQGLRLIYYSQIVNDFQKGDIAEGYSVSREKKESFPLTVTSAQKNPTAFYLCASSTWGQGVYGYTFGSGTRLTVV.

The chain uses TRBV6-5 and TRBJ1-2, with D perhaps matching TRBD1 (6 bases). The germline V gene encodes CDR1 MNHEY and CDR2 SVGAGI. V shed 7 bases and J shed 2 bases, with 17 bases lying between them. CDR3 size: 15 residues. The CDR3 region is CASTLGGASNYGYTF. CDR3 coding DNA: TGTGCCAGCACCTTAGGGGGGGCTTCGAACTATGGCTACACCTTC.

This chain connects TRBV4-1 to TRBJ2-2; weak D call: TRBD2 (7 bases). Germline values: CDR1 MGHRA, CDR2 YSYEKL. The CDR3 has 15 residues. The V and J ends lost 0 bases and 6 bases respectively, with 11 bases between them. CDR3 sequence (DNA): TGCGCCAGCAGCCAAGAGGGGGGGGCCCCCGGGGAGCTGTTTTTT. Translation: CASSQEGGAPGELFF.

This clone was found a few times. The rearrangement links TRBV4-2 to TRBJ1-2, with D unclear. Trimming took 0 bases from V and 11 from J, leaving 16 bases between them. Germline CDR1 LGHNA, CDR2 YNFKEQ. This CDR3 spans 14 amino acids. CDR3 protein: CASSQDRGTFRYTF. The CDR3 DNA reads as TGTGCCAGCAGCCAAGATCGGGGAACCTTCCGGTACACCTTC.

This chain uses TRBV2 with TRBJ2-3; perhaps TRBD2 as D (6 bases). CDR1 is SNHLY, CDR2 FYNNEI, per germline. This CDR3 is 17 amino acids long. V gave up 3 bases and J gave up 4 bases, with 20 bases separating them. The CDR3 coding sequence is TGTGCCAGCAGTGAGTCTTTCCCGGGGGAGACAGCAGATACGCAGTATTTT. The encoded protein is CASSESFPGETADTQYF.